Following are 7 T cell receptor beta chains from one sample sequenced in a study of shared clonotypes between healthy human individuals (dated by TCRdb to the early 2020s). Receptors were amplified or captured by the immunoSEQ multiplex PCR assay. TCRdb stores this immuneACCESS table with in-frame sequences only. Part of the clones is absent; in the studies checked, under half of the shortfall reflects unresolved V genes, and no reason is known for the rest. The sample contains 2 million to 2.5 million clones, 90% to 95% of them found a single time. About 0.39% of the sample belongs to the ten largest clones. Sequencing used naive CD4+ T cells from PBMCs. Explained via the paper, the cell subset or site label denotes: CD45RA+ positively selected. These receptor sequences come from a man in his late teens or twenties in good health. Some clones in this sample may be carry-over from other donors' samples.

The V gene is TRBV7-2, the J gene TRBJ1-1; D unclear. CDR3 length: 14 residues. V shed 3 bases and J shed 1 base, with 9 bases lying between them. The V gene's germline CDR1 is SGHTA and CDR2 FQGNSA. CDR3 in DNA: TGTGCCAGCAGCTTCGACCGGGAGAACACTGAAGCTTTCTTT. Amino acid sequence: CASSFDRENTEAFF. Full variable domain (outside the CDR3, taken from reference TRBV7-2 and TRBJ1-1): GAGVSQSPSNKVTEKGKDVELRCDPISGHTALYWYRQSLGQGLEFLIYFQGNSAPDKSGLPSDRFSAERTGGSVSTLTIQRTQQEDSAVYLCASSFDRENTEAFFGQGTRLTVV.

Points on this clone: This sample also contains other DNA sequences that code for the same CDR3. The gene calls are TRBV29-1 and TRBJ2-1; the match to TRBD2 covers 11 bases. Germline loops: CDR1 SQVTM, CDR2 ANQGSEA. The CDR3 runs to 14 residues. With V trimmed by 6 bases and J by 4 bases, 5 bases remained unmatched. The CDR3 loop is CSVATSGTYNEQFF. CDR3 nucleotide sequence: TGCAGCGTCGCGACTAGCGGGACTTACAATGAGCAGTTCTTC.

CDR3 DNA sequence: TGTGCCAGCAGTTTAATCGCAACTAATGAAAAACTGTTTTTT. This gives the protein CASSLIATNEKLFF. The V gene is TRBV27, the J gene TRBJ1-4; D gene unclear. Trimming removed 2 bases from V and 0 bases from J, with 4 bases in between. The CDR3 contains 14 residues. Per the germline V gene, CDR1 is MNHEY and CDR2 is SMNVEV (reference sequence).

The rearrangement uses TRBV5-4 and TRBJ1-1, with TRBD1 matching over 7 bases. Trimming at V came to 4 bases and at J to 1 base, leaving 10 bases not matched to a gene. Germline V gives CDR1 SGHNT, CDR2 YYREEE (reference sequence). There are 16 residues in the CDR3. The CDR3 here is CASSIPQGGKNTEAFF. CDR3 bases: TGTGCCAGCAGCATTCCGCAGGGGGGTAAGAACACTGAAGCTTTCTTT.

This clone was observed a few times. The gene calls are TRBV7-2 and TRBJ1-1; TRBD1 is a possible D gene (5 bases). Germline loops: CDR1 SGHTA, CDR2 FQGNSA. The CDR3 sequence is 14 residues long. The ends were cut back, 1 base at V and 6 bases at J, with 12 bases in the middle. The CDR3, as DNA: TGTGCCAGCAGCTTAGATTCAGGGTTCGCTGAAGCTTTCTTT. Translating it yields CASSLDSGFAEAFF. Full variable domain (rest looked up from reference TRBV7-2 and TRBJ1-1): GAGVSQSPSNKVTEKGKDVELRCDPISGHTALYWYRQSLGQGLEFLIYFQGNSAPDKSGLPSDRFSAERTGGSVSTLTIQRTQQEDSAVYLCASSLDSGFAEAFFGQGTRLTVV.

This chain uses TRBV7-2 with TRBJ1-1; unclear D gene. The V end lost 1 base, the J end lost 0 bases, and 12 bases lay between the germline ends. Looked up from germline, CDR1 is SGHTA and CDR2 is FQGNSA. The length of the CDR3 is 16 residues. This chain's CDR3 is CASSLESGTMNTEAFF. CDR3 DNA: TGTGCCAGCAGCTTAGAATCAGGCACCATGAACACTGAAGCTTTCTTT.

The chain employs TRBV28 and TRBJ1-4; D gene unclear. The CDR3 runs to 14 residues. Trimming stripped 3 bases from V and 10 bases from J, with 15 bases between. CDR1 and CDR2 from the germline V gene are MDHEN and SYDVKM. CDR3 sequence reads: CASSLGRTPGKLFF. CDR3 nucleotides: TGTGCCAGCAGTTTGGGCAGGACCCCCGGAAAACTGTTTTTT.